This T cell receptor beta chain was documented in a study of blood T cell repertoires in COVID-19. As for the study in general: Donors in the United States, Italy and Spain gave samples during acute or convalescent COVID-19. The analysed material was cDNA or gDNA that came from T cells, B-cell-depleted T cells, or PBMCs.

Clones were sequenced by immunoSEQ multiplex PCR, and TCRdb holds only the in-frame ones, with some missing. The table has about 250,000 clones, 70% to 90% seen once. This clone has a handful of counts. Enrolment of Seattle patients took place during active infection, and they were followed longitudinally. This clonotype was obtained from a human donor with COVID-19, enrolled during active disease. The donor label of this sample is uncertain. The sample consisted of peripheral blood.

The CDR3 loop reads CASSVGLADHEQYF. CDR3 nucleotides: TGTGCCAGCAGCGTAGGGCTAGCGGACCACGAGCAGTACTTC. The chain has TRBV9 and TRBJ2-7, with TRBD2 matching over 7 bases. CDR1 and CDR2 (germline): SGDLS, YYNGEE. The CDR3 length is 14 residues. V shed 0 bases and J 5 bases; nucleotides not matched to a gene: 5.